This T cell receptor (beta chain) was obtained from a study of shared clonotypes between healthy human individuals. Whole-study results and caveats: Rarefaction showed sorted-subset sequencing was incomplete despite large depth. Compared with clonotypes that all four donors shared, non-shared clonotypes had lower generation probabilities. Estimated clonotype richness was generally higher in naive than memory subsets.

About this clone itself: Its antigen remains unidentified.

The CDR3 consists of 13 residues. The V end was cut by 0 bases, the J end by 4 bases, with 7 bases between. The V gene's germline CDR1 is MNHEY and CDR2 SVGAGI. The repertoire was sequenced with immunoSEQ multiplex PCR; TCRdb's copy has only in-frame clones and lacks some. This sample yields about 680,000 clones, of which about 80% are seen a single time; 1.5% to 2% belongs to the top ten. The sequenced sample consisted of memory CD4+ T cells sorted from blood. Sample subset: CD45RA-negative fraction. The receptor was isolated from a woman in her 30s in good health. The chain has TRBV6-5 and TRBJ2-7; D unclear. This chain's CDR3 is CASSYSPKYEQYF. CDR3 sequence (DNA): TGTGCCAGCAGTTACTCCCCCAAGTACGAGCAGTACTTC.